The next 9 T cell receptor beta chains were all read from a single sample in a study of tumor-infiltrating lymphocytes in primary liver carcinoma. Co-extraction of RNA and DNA was performed on 20-30 mg of unsorted bulk tissue. The researchers produced TCR beta cDNA from 500 to 550 ng total RNA with a constant-region primer. Libraries of TCR beta came from three nested multiplex PCR rounds with slightly modified ARM-PCR. TRBV1-TRBV30 forward and Cbeta reverse primers drove the first two roughly 11-cycle rounds. TCRdb itself ran the multiplex PCR reads through MiXCR, one entry per CDR3 protein. The table shows approximately 64,000 distinct CDR3 sequences, with over 60% occurring only once. Input material: liver tumor tissue from sampling region 4. Subset described: tumor region T4, right-lateral pole. The receptor source for this set is a man between 35 and 55 years old with primary liver carcinoma and hepatitis B virus infection.

Of note for this clonotype: An end of the junction differs from the germline gene, which may be a read error. The chain combines TRBV28 with TRBJ2-5; D tentatively reads TRBD1 or TRBD2 (5 bases each). Germline CDR1 is MDHEN and CDR2 is SYDVKM. This CDR3 comprises 14 residues. CDR3 coding DNA: TGTACCAGCAGTGGGGACCACCTCAGGCAGACCCAGTACTTC. It specifies CTSSGDHLRQTQYF.

The chain combines TRBV11-2 with TRBJ2-7; TRBD2 might be the D (6 bases). Germline V lookup: CDR1 SGHAT, CDR2 FQNNGV. V was pared by 4 bases and J by 9 bases, with 16 bases between. There are 13 residues in the CDR3. CDR3 bases: TGTGCCAGCAGCTACGGAGGGGCTAGCTGGCAGTACTTC. This gives the protein CASSYGGASWQYF.

The chain joins TRBV20-1 to TRBJ2-5; no clear D. From germline, CDR1 is DFQATT and CDR2 SNEGSKA (reference sequence). Trimming cost V 7 bases and J 6 bases, with 18 bases left between them. There are 13 residues in the CDR3. For the CDR3, the DNA is TGCAGTGTTAGTTTCGCTGGTATGAAGACCCAGTACTTC. Translated, it gives CSVSFAGMKTQYF.

This clonotype was seen many times. This chain connects TRBV10-3 to TRBJ1-1; D unresolved. V lost 3 bases and J lost 1, with 9 bases in between. The CDR3 has 14 amino acids. CDR1 is ENHRY and CDR2 is SYGVKD in the germline V gene. The CDR3: CAISDRYTNTEAFF. The DNA of the CDR3 is TGTGCCATCAGTGACCGCTACACGAACACTGAAGCTTTCTTT.

This clonotype appeared once. A much larger clonotype is one base distant, so this may be a read error. The chain is built from TRBV11-1 and TRBJ2-7; D may be TRBD2 (6 bases). The V gene's germline CDR1 is SGHAT and CDR2 FQDESV (reference sequence). CDR3 size: 13 residues. DNA of the CDR3: TGTGTCAGCAGCACCTCGCGGGGTGGCGATCAGTACTTC. It yields the protein CVSSTSRGGDQYF.

This clonotype has more than one count but fewer than ten. This may be a read error: a much more frequent sequence differs by one nucleotide. The gene calls are TRBV10-2 and TRBJ1-5; no reliable D call. This CDR3 has 12 residues. Germline V gives CDR1 WSHSY, CDR2 SAAADI. The CDR3 DNA sequence: TGCGCCGGCAGTGAGTCGGGTCAGCCCCAGCATTTT. It translates to CAGSESGQPQHF.

Comment on this clonotype: The CDR3 does not close with the conserved phenylalanine or tryptophan, likely indicating a read error. The rearrangement joins TRBV5-6 to TRBJ2-6; the match to TRBD1 covers 8 bases. This CDR3 region has 18 residues. V lost 6 bases, J lost 8 bases, and 19 bases stayed unmatched. The V gene's germline CDR1 is SGHDT and CDR2 YYEEEE. The CDR3 is CASNSWTGWLSRTNVLTL. The CDR3, as DNA: TGTGCCAGCAACTCGTGGACAGGGTGGCTTTCTCGGACCAACGTCCTGACTTTA.

The chain joins TRBV6-5 to TRBJ1-1, with D hard to call. This CDR3 region has 13 residues. The germline V and J ends were trimmed by 10 bases and 4 bases, with 16 bases remaining between them. Germline CDR1 and CDR2: MNHEY and SVGAGI. DNA of the CDR3: TGTGCCAACAGCCCCGGATGGGGCACTGAAGCTTTCTTT. It translates to CANSPGWGTEAFF.

On this clonotype: A read error may produce the germline difference seen at one junction end. The V and J genes are TRBV29-1 and TRBJ1-2; a weak D match, TRBD1 (5 bases). Germline V gene sequence: CDR1 SQVTM, CDR2 ANQGSEA. The CDR3 contains 11 residues. The CDR3 loop reads CCVERGYGYTF. The CDR3 region has the DNA TGCTGCGTTGAAAGGGGATATGGCTACACCTTC.